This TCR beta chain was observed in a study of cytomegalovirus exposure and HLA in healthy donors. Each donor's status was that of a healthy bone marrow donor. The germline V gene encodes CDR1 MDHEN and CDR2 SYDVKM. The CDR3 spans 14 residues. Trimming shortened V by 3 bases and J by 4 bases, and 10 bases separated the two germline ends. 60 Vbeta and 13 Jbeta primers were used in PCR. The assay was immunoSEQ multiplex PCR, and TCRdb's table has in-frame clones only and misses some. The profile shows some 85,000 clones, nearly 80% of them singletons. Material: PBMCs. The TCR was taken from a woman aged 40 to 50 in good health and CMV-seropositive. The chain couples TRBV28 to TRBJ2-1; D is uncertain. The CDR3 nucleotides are TGTGCCAGCAGTTTTGGTAACAGTTACAATGAGCAGTTCTTC. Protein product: CASSFGNSYNEQFF.